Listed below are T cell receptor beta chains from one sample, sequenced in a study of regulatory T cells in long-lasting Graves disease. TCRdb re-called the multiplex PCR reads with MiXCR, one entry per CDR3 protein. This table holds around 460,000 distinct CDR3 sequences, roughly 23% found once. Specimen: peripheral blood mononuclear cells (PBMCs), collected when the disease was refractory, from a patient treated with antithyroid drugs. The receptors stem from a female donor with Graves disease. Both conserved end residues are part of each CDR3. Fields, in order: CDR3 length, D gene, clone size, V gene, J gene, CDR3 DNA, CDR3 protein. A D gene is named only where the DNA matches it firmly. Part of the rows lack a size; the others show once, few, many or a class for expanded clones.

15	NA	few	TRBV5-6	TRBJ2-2	TGTGCCAGCAGCTGGGGGCAGGCGAACACCGGGGAGCTGTTTTTT	CASSWGQANTGELFF
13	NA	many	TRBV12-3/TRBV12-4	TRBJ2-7	TGTGCCAGCAGTTTTCTTGACCGCTACGAGCAGTACTTC	CASSFLDRYEQYF
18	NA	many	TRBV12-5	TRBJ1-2	TGTGCTAGTGGTTTGGCCTCCGGGGGAGAGGAAGACAAGTATGGCTACACCTTC	CASGLASGGEEDKYGYTF
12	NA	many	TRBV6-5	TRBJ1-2	TGTGCCAGCAGTTATGTCAACTATGGCTACACCTTC	CASSYVNYGYTF
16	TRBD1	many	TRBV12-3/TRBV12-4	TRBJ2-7	TGTGCCAGCAGTCCTAACCGGGACAGGGGAACGGGGGAGCAGTACTTC	CASSPNRDRGTGEQYF
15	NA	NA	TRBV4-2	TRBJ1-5	TGTGCCAGCAGCCAACCGTCCACCGATACTCAGCCCCAGCATTTT	CASSQPSTDTQPQHF
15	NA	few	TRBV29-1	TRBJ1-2	TGCAGCGTTGAAATAGGGCCGAGCCCTGACTATGGCTACACCTTC	CSVEIGPSPDYGYTF
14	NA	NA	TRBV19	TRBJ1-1	TGTGCCAGCCAGAGGGCGGTAGGGAACACTGAAGCTTCCTTT	CASQRAVGNTEASF
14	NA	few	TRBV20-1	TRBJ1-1	TGCAGTGCTCGAAGGGAGGGGGGGAACACTGAAGCTTTCTTT	CSARREGGNTEAFF
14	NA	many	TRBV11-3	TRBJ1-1	TGTGCCAGCACATCTGGGCTGGACTTCACTGAAGCTTTCTTT	CASTSGLDFTEAFF
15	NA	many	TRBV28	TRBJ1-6	TGTGCCAGCAGTCCCTACGACAGCAATAATTCACCCCTCCACTTT	CASSPYDSNNSPLHF
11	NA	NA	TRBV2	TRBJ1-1	TGTGCCAGCAGTGGAGAACAGGTAGCTTTCTTT	CASSGEQVAFF
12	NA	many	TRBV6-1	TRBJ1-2	TGTGCCAGCGGCTCACAGGGCTATGGCTACACCTTC	CASGSQGYGYTF
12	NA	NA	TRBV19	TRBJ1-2	TGTGCCAGTAGTATCGTCAAAGGCGGCTACACCTTC	CASSIVKGGYTF
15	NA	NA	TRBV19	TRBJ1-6	TGCGCCAGTAGTACGCCGGGACGTAGGGATTCACCCCTCCACTTT	CASSTPGRRDSPLHF
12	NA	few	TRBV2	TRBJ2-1	TGTGCCAGCAGGGGACTCAACTATGAGCAGTTCTTC	CASRGLNYEQFF
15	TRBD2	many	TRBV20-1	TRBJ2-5	TGCAGTGCTAGAGATGAAGCGGGAGAGCGAGAGACCCAGTACTTC	CSARDEAGERETQYF